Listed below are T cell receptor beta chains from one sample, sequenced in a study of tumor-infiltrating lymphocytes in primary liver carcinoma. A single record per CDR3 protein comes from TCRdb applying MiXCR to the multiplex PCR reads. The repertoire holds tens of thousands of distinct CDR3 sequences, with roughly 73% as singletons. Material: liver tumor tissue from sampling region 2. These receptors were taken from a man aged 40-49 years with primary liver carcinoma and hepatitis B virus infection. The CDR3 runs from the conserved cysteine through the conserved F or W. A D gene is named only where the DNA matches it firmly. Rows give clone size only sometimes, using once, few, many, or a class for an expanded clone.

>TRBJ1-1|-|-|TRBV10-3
CAIQGGGVNTVASF
TGTGCCATCCAAGGGGGGGGCGTGAACACTGTAGCTTCCTTT
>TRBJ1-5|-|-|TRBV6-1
CASGEAREEVPQHF
TGTGCCAGCGGTGAGGCGAGGGAAGAGGTGCCCCAGCATTTT
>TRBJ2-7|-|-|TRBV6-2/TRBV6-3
CALSAGYEKNF
TGTGCCCTCAGCGCCGGTTACGAGAAGAACTTC
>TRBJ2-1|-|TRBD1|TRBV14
CANSQEGLRTGYNEQFF
TGTGCCAACAGCCAAGAGGGTCTGAGGACAGGGTACAATGAGCAGTTCTTC
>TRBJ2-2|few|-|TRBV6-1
CASSAGSTWELFF
TGTGCCAGCAGTGCGGGGTCCACCTGGGAGCTGTTTTTT
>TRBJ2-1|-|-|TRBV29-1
CNVKSYNEQFF
TGCAACGTTAAAAGTTACAATGAGCAATTCTTC
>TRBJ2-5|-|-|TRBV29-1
CSCMDGGETLYF
TGCAGCTGTATGGACGGTGGAGAGACCCTGTACTTC
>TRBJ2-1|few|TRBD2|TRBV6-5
CVSSPSAGGYNEQFF
TGTGTCAGCAGCCCCTCGGCCGGGGGGTACAATGAGCAGTTCTTC
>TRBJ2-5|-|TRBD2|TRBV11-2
CASSLGRLAGDTQYF
TGTGCCAGCAGCTTAGGGCGACTAGCGGGAGATACCCAGTACTTC
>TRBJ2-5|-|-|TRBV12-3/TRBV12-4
CDSSFYGQMDQETQYF
TGTGACAGCAGTTTCTATGGGCAGATGGACCAAGAGACCCAGTACTTC
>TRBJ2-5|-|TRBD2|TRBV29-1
CNVRTSGSWAGTQYF
TGCAACGTCCGGACTAGCGGGAGTTGGGCAGGGACCCAGTACTTC
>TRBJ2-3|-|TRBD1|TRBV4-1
CAGSYGRGGTDTQCF
TGCGCCGGCAGCTATGGACGAGGGGGCACAGATACGCAGTGTTTT
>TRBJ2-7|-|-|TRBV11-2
CASSSNRNFYEQYF
TGCGCCAGCAGCTCTAACAGGAACTTCTACGAGCAGTATTTC
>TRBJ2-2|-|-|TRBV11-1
CASSYTGPFSGEPFF
TGTGCTAGCAGCTATACAGGACCTTTCTCAGGGGAGCCGTTTTTT
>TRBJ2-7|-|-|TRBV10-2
CTSRVTGDPYEQYF
TGCACCAGCAGAGTTACAGGAGACCCCTACGAGCAGTACTTC
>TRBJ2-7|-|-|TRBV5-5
CVSSLPTGYVQYF
TGTGTCAGCAGCTTACCAACGGGGTACGTGCAGTACTTC
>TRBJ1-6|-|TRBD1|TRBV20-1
CSASGQGNSPLHF
TGCAGTGCTAGCGGACAGGGAAATTCACCCCTCCACTTT
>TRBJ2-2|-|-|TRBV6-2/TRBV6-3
CAISYTGAAYVELFF
TGTGCCATCAGCTACACCGGGGCCGCATACGTGGAGCTGTTTTTT
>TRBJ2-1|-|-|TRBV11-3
CASSSDRTGYEQLF
TGTGCCAGCAGCTCGGACCGCACCGGTTATGAGCAGCTCTTT
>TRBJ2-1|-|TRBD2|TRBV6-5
CASSPSSGGYNEQFF
TGTGCTAGCAGCCCCTCGTCCGGGGGGTACAATGAGCAGTTCTTC
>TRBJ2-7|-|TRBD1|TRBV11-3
CATRQGVSSYEQYF
TGTGCCACTCGACAGGGAGTGAGTTCCTACGAGCAGTATTTC
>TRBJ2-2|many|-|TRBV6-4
CASSDLNENTGELFF
TGTGCCAGCAGTGATTTGAATGAGAACACCGGGGAGCTGTTTTTT